This entry describes one T cell receptor beta chain. V lost 7 bases, J lost 5 bases, and 8 bases stayed unmatched. The CDR3 is 15 residues long. Germline CDR1 and CDR2: MNHEY and SVGAGI. Using immunoSEQ multiplex PCR, the repertoire was profiled, and TCRdb retains in-frame clones only, with some absent. The sample lists 33,000 or so clones; around 88% were seen once. These data are taken from a study of stem cell transplantation in POMP-related autoinflammatory disease. The chain carries TRBV6-5 and TRBJ2-2; TRBD2 matches 9 bases. Source: CD4+ T cells from PBMCs, taken before stem cell transplantation. This TCR came from a human donor with POMP-related autoinflammation and immune dysregulation (PRAID). Here the CDR3 DNA reads TGTGCCAGCAAGCCTCCTAGCGGGGCGACCGGGGAGCTGTTTTTT. Translating it yields CASKPPSGATGELFF.